This is a list of T cell receptor beta chains from one sample in a study of T-cell memory formation after mild COVID-19. TCRdb analysed the 5' RACE reads with MiXCR anew, one entry per CDR3 protein. The sample yields 450,000 to 700,000 distinct CDR3 sequences, around 17% seen once. Sequenced sample: PBMCs or a T cell subset sorted from them (not recorded which). These TCRs come from an adult woman who had mild COVID-19 (a few samples of this study predate the infection). Cell type and time point are not known. Both conserved end residues are part of each CDR3. A D gene is named only where the DNA matches it firmly. Not every row has a clone size; where given, it reads once, few, many or a size class.

D: NA
J: TRBJ1-5
size: NA
V: TRBV11-2
length: 14
DNA: TGTGCCAGCAGCCGAGGGACTGTTAGCCAGCCCCAGCATTTT
CDR3: CASSRGTVSQPQHF

D: NA
J: TRBJ2-1
size: NA
V: TRBV7-9
length: 15
DNA: TGTGCCAGCAGCCTCAGAGGGGCCGCCTACAATGAGCAGTTCTTC
CDR3: CASSLRGAAYNEQFF

D: NA
J: TRBJ1-3
size: NA
V: TRBV11-2
length: 18
DNA: TGTGCCAGCAGCTTAGTCACCGGGACCGCTGGCTCTGGAAACACCATATATTTT
CDR3: CASSLVTGTAGSGNTIYF

D: NA
J: TRBJ2-1
size: few
V: TRBV6-6
length: 15
DNA: TGTGCCAGCAGTTACTCTAGCGGAGAGTACAATGAGCAGTTCTTC
CDR3: CASSYSSGEYNEQFF

D: NA
J: TRBJ1-1
size: NA
V: TRBV5-1
length: 15
DNA: TGCGCCAGCAGCTTGTTCGGGGATCAAAAGGGTGAAGCTTTCTTT
CDR3: CASSLFGDQKGEAFF

D: NA
J: TRBJ1-3
size: many
V: TRBV5-1
length: 17
DNA: TGCGCCAGCAGTTGGGGCGGAGAACGGGACTCTGGAAACACCATATATTTT
CDR3: CASSWGGERDSGNTIYF

D: TRBD1
J: TRBJ2-5
size: NA
V: TRBV20-1
length: 13
DNA: TGCAGTGCTATTGGACAGGGCTTGGAGACCCAGTACTTC
CDR3: CSAIGQGLETQYF

D: NA
J: TRBJ2-5
size: NA
V: TRBV4-1
length: 13
DNA: TGCGCCAGTCACGGCGGGAACAAAGAGACCCAGTACTTC
CDR3: CASHGGNKETQYF

D: NA
J: TRBJ2-1
size: many
V: TRBV5-1
length: 12
DNA: TGCGCCAGCATGGATTCGGCGGAGCAAAGGTTCTTC
CDR3: CASMDSAEQRFF

D: TRBD2
J: TRBJ2-1
size: NA
V: TRBV3-1
length: 14
DNA: TGTGCCAGCAGCCATCGACTAGCGGGGGCCGAGCAGTTCTTC
CDR3: CASSHRLAGAEQFF

D: NA
J: TRBJ2-7
size: many
V: TRBV27
length: 16
DNA: TGTGCCAGCAGTTTAAACCCCGCGGGGATCGTCTACGAGCAGTACTTC
CDR3: CASSLNPAGIVYEQYF

D: TRBD2
J: TRBJ2-3
size: NA
V: TRBV12-3/TRBV12-4
length: 16
DNA: TGTGCCAGCAGTTCTTGGAAGCGGGGGGGCGGCGATACGCAGTATTTT
CDR3: CASSSWKRGGGDTQYF

D: NA
J: TRBJ2-7
size: NA
V: TRBV5-1
length: 16
DNA: TGCGCCAGCAGCTTGGCCCCGACAGGTTCCACCTACGAGCAGTACTTC
CDR3: CASSLAPTGSTYEQYF

D: TRBD1
J: TRBJ2-5
size: few
V: TRBV2
length: 14
DNA: TGTGCCACCCTTGACAGGGGCGGGCGAGAGACCCAGTACTTC
CDR3: CATLDRGGRETQYF

D: TRBD1
J: TRBJ1-1
size: NA
V: TRBV12-3/TRBV12-4
length: 16
DNA: TGTGCCAGCAGTTTAGGGGACAGGGGACTTCACACTGAAGCTTTCTTT
CDR3: CASSLGDRGLHTEAFF

D: NA
J: TRBJ2-7
size: NA
V: TRBV28
length: 11
DNA: TGTGCCAGCAGCCGTGTTAACGAGCAGTACTTC
CDR3: CASSRVNEQYF

D: NA
J: TRBJ2-7
size: NA
V: TRBV11-2
length: 14
DNA: TGTGCCAGCGGACCGACAGTGGGGTCCTACGAGCAGTACTTC
CDR3: CASGPTVGSYEQYF

D: NA
J: TRBJ2-5
size: NA
V: TRBV7-9
length: 15
DNA: TGTGCCAGCAGCAACATTCCACAGGGCGGCGAGACCCAGTACTTC
CDR3: CASSNIPQGGETQYF

D: TRBD1
J: TRBJ1-2
size: NA
V: TRBV6-5
length: 14
DNA: TGTGCCAGCATCGGGACAGGGTCGACCTATGGCTACACCTTC
CDR3: CASIGTGSTYGYTF

D: NA
J: TRBJ1-4
size: NA
V: TRBV25-1
length: 19
DNA: TGTGCCAGCAGTGAAGCAGAAGACCCGGTAGGCGGAATGGAGGAAAAACTGTTTTTT
CDR3: CASSEAEDPVGGMEEKLFF

D: TRBD1
J: TRBJ1-2
size: NA
V: TRBV5-1
length: 15
DNA: TGCGCCAGCAGCACCTACAGGGGGCAGTCCTATGGCTACACCTTC
CDR3: CASSTYRGQSYGYTF

D: NA
J: TRBJ1-4
size: NA
V: TRBV24-1
length: 16
DNA: TGTGCCACCAGTGATTCCAGGACGGATGCTAATGAAAAACTGTTTTTT
CDR3: CATSDSRTDANEKLFF

D: NA
J: TRBJ2-1
size: NA
V: TRBV7-3
length: 14
DNA: TGTGCCAGCAGCCCGGGGACTTCCCCCAATGAGCAGTTCTTC
CDR3: CASSPGTSPNEQFF

D: NA
J: TRBJ1-3
size: few
V: TRBV7-2
length: 15
DNA: TGTGCCAGCAGCTTAGTAACAGACTCTGGAAACACCATATATTTT
CDR3: CASSLVTDSGNTIYF

D: TRBD1
J: TRBJ2-5
size: NA
V: TRBV5-1
length: 15
DNA: TGCGCCAGCAGCTTAGGGACAGTCCTCCAAGAGACCCAGTACTTC
CDR3: CASSLGTVLQETQYF

D: TRBD2
J: TRBJ2-5
size: few
V: TRBV7-2
length: 14
DNA: TGTGCCAGCAGACGTCGACTAGCGGGAGAGACCCAGTACTTC
CDR3: CASRRRLAGETQYF

D: NA
J: TRBJ1-5
size: few
V: TRBV9
length: 14
DNA: TGTGCCAGCAGCGTAGGGAAAGGGGCTCAGCCCCAGCATTTT
CDR3: CASSVGKGAQPQHF

D: TRBD1
J: TRBJ2-1
size: few
V: TRBV24-1
length: 18
DNA: TGTGCCACCAGTGATTTGCTAAGGGGGACAGGGGATTACAATGAGCAGTTCTTC
CDR3: CATSDLLRGTGDYNEQFF

D: TRBD2
J: TRBJ2-5
size: few
V: TRBV5-1
length: 16
DNA: TGCGCCAGCAGTCGAGGTAGCGGGGGGGTTCGAGAGACCCAGTACTTC
CDR3: CASSRGSGGVRETQYF

D: NA
J: TRBJ2-5
size: many
V: TRBV7-2
length: 14
DNA: TGTGCCAGCAGCTTATCTGCGGGTAGAGAGACCCAGTACTTC
CDR3: CASSLSAGRETQYF

D: NA
J: TRBJ2-3
size: NA
V: TRBV7-9
length: 15
DNA: TGTGCCAGCAGCTTAGGAGAGGTTTTACACGATACGCAGTATTTT
CDR3: CASSLGEVLHDTQYF

D: TRBD2
J: TRBJ2-3
size: NA
V: TRBV20-1
length: 15
DNA: TGCAGTGCTAGAGATCGGGGACTAGCGGGAGATACGCAGTATTTT
CDR3: CSARDRGLAGDTQYF

D: TRBD2
J: TRBJ2-1
size: few
V: TRBV2
length: 16
DNA: TGTGCCAGCAGTGAGACTAGCGGGGGCCTCCCTAATGAGCAGTTCTTC
CDR3: CASSETSGGLPNEQFF

D: TRBD1
J: TRBJ1-1
size: NA
V: TRBV9
length: 19
DNA: TGTGCCAGCAGCGTAGACTTCCAGGGGGCCCCGGGCATGAACACTGAAGCTTTCTTT
CDR3: CASSVDFQGAPGMNTEAFF

D: TRBD2
J: TRBJ2-7
size: few
V: TRBV6-2/TRBV6-3
length: 13
DNA: TGTGCCAGCGCCCGGGACTACTCCTACGAGCAGTACTTC
CDR3: CASARDYSYEQYF

D: NA
J: TRBJ1-1
size: NA
V: TRBV15
length: 14
DNA: TGTGCCACCAGCAGAGAGGGACGGCTAGGAATCGATTTCTTT
CDR3: CATSREGRLGIDFF

D: TRBD2
J: TRBJ2-7
size: NA
V: TRBV5-1
length: 14
DNA: TGCGCCAGCAGCTTCAGCGGGGTCCTCTACGAGCAGTACTTC
CDR3: CASSFSGVLYEQYF

D: NA
J: TRBJ1-6
size: NA
V: TRBV25-1
length: 13
DNA: TGTGCCAGCAGTGGACGGACTAATTCACCCCTCCACTTT
CDR3: CASSGRTNSPLHF

D: NA
J: TRBJ1-2
size: NA
V: TRBV7-9
length: 13
DNA: TGTGCCAGCAGCTTGGGCCAACTATCTGGCTACACCTTC
CDR3: CASSLGQLSGYTF

D: NA
J: TRBJ2-5
size: few
V: TRBV25-1
length: 14
DNA: TGTGCCAGCAGTGAGGGGCGGACCCAAGAGACCCAGTACTTC
CDR3: CASSEGRTQETQYF

D: NA
J: TRBJ1-1
size: NA
V: TRBV6-1
length: 16
DNA: TGTGCCAGCAGTGCGGACAGAGGGAGACTGAACACTGAAGCTTTCTTT
CDR3: CASSADRGRLNTEAFF

D: NA
J: TRBJ2-1
size: many
V: TRBV4-2
length: 13
DNA: TGTGCCAGCAGCCAAGCTAGCGACAATGAGCAGTTCTTC
CDR3: CASSQASDNEQFF

D: TRBD2
J: TRBJ2-5
size: few
V: TRBV20-1
length: 13
DNA: TGCAGTGCTCCGCCAGCGGGAGGGGAGACCCAGTACTTC
CDR3: CSAPPAGGETQYF

D: TRBD2
J: TRBJ2-5
size: few
V: TRBV7-2
length: 16
DNA: TGTGCCAGCAGCTCGTCTACTAGCGGGGGGGGCGAGACCCAGTACTTC
CDR3: CASSSSTSGGGETQYF

D: NA
J: TRBJ2-1
size: NA
V: TRBV18
length: 16
DNA: TGTGCCAGCTCACCACCGATCAGTACCTCCTACAATGAGCAGTTCTTC
CDR3: CASSPPISTSYNEQFF

D: NA
J: TRBJ2-7
size: many
V: TRBV29-1
length: 11
DNA: TGCAGCGTTGCAAATTCCTACGAGCAGTACTTC
CDR3: CSVANSYEQYF

D: TRBD2
J: TRBJ2-3
size: few
V: TRBV24-1
length: 18
DNA: TGTGCCACCAGTGTCGGACTAGCGGGAGTTATCAGCACAGATACGCAGTATTTT
CDR3: CATSVGLAGVISTDTQYF

D: NA
J: TRBJ2-3
size: few
V: TRBV5-1
length: 16
DNA: TGCGCCAGCAGCTTGGGGGTCGACCCCCGCACAGATACGCAGTATTTT
CDR3: CASSLGVDPRTDTQYF

D: TRBD2
J: TRBJ2-5
size: few
V: TRBV5-1
length: 16
DNA: TGCGCCAGCAGCTCCTTAGCGGGAGGCCTCCAAGAGACCCAGTACTTC
CDR3: CASSSLAGGLQETQYF

D: TRBD1
J: TRBJ1-4
size: few
V: TRBV6-5
length: 14
DNA: TGTGCCAGCAGCCGCGGACAGGGAGGAGGAAAACTGTTTTTT
CDR3: CASSRGQGGGKLFF

D: TRBD1
J: TRBJ1-4
size: few
V: TRBV12-3/TRBV12-4
length: 14
DNA: TGTGCCAGCAGTTCGACAGGGGCGTATGAAAAACTGTTTTTT
CDR3: CASSSTGAYEKLFF

D: NA
J: TRBJ2-1
size: NA
V: TRBV24-1
length: 14
DNA: TGTGCCACCAGTCCATTGTGGGGGGTGGGGGAGCAGTTCTTC
CDR3: CATSPLWGVGEQFF

D: TRBD1
J: TRBJ2-5
size: few
V: TRBV5-6
length: 14
DNA: TGTGCCAGCAGCTCGTGGGACAGGGAAGGGACCCAGTACTTC
CDR3: CASSSWDREGTQYF

D: TRBD2
J: TRBJ2-1
size: NA
V: TRBV7-2
length: 18
DNA: TGTGCCAGCAGCTTGTCCGCCGGGACTAGCGGAACCTACAATGAGCAGTTCTTC
CDR3: CASSLSAGTSGTYNEQFF